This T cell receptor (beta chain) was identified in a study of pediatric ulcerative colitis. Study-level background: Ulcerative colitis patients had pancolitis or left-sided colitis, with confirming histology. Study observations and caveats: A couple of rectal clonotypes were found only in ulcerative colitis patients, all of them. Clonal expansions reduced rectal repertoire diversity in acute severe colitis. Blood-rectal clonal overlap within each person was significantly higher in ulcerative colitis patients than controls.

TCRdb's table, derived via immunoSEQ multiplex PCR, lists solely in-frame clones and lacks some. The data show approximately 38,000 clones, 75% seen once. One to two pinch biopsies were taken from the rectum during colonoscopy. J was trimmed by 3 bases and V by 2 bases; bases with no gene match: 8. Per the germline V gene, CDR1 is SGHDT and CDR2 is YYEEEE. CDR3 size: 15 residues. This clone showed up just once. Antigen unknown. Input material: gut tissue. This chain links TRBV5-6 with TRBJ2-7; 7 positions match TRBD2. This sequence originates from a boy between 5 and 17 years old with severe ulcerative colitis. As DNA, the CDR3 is TGTGCCAGCAGCTTTCGAGCGGGGACCCTCTACGAGCAGTACTTC. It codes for CASSFRAGTLYEQYF.